The subject of this entry is one T cell receptor beta chain. These data come from a study of blood T cell repertoires in COVID-19. In the study overall: COVID-19 samples, acute and convalescent, were from the United States, Italy and Spain. From T cells, B-cell-depleted T cells, or PBMCs came the material, which was cDNA or gDNA.

Trimming shortened V by 2 bases and J by 8 bases, and 12 bases separated the two germline ends. The CDR3 spans 13 residues. Germline V gene sequence: CDR1 MNHEY, CDR2 SVGAGI. In the original processing: Counts of nucleated cells, estimated from reference gene primer amplification, were obtained. Profiled with immunoSEQ multiplex PCR; TCRdb holds only in-frame clones, not every one. The V and J calls and clone size are taken from that table; D and trimming were inferred from the DNA. Here the sample spans around 100,000 clones, approximately 84% being singletons. Sequenced sample: peripheral blood. The chain is built from TRBV6-5 and TRBJ1-2, with D hard to call. This receptor was identified in a middle-aged woman with acute or convalescent COVID-19. The CDR3 protein is CASSYGQSAGYTF. In DNA, the CDR3 is TGTGCCAGCAGTTACGGCCAGTCTGCCGGCTACACCTTC.